What follows are 8 T cell receptor beta chains derived from one specimen sequenced in a study of cytomegalovirus exposure and HLA in healthy donors. Only in-frame clones appear in the TCRdb table, and some are missing; sequencing was by immunoSEQ multiplex PCR. The sample records roughly 56,000 clones, nearly 90% being singletons. Sequencing was performed on PBMCs. The source of these receptors is a woman aged 18-29 years in good health and CMV-seronegative.

A few counts support this clone. The V gene is TRBV7-8, the J gene TRBJ1-3, with TRBD1 as a possible D gene (5 bases). This CDR3 comprises 15 residues. With 6 bases removed from V and 0 bases from J, the gap between germline ends came to 12 bases. Germline V gives CDR1 SGHVS, CDR2 FQNEAQ. In nucleotides, the CDR3 is TGTGCCAGCAGACCAGGGAGGGACTCTGGAAACACCATATATTTT. Translating gives CASRPGRDSGNTIYF.

The CDR3 is CASSPWAGRADNEQFF. The CDR3 nucleotides read TGTGCCAGCAGCCCCTGGGCGGGGAGGGCCGACAATGAGCAGTTCTTC. This chain links TRBV7-2 with TRBJ2-1; 7 nucleotides agree with TRBD2. The CDR3 sequence is 16 residues long. V gave up 5 bases and J gave up 5 bases; unmatched junction bases: 12. The germline gives CDR1 SGHTA, CDR2 FQGNSA.

The V call is TRBV2, the J call TRBJ1-2; D ambiguous. The length of the CDR3 is 14 residues. Trimming stripped 6 bases from V and 4 bases from J, with 15 bases between. The V gene's germline CDR1 is SNHLY and CDR2 FYNNEI. The CDR3 DNA sequence: TGTGCCAGCAGCGATGAGGTGTCGCTCTATGGCTACACCTTC. This gives the protein CASSDEVSLYGYTF. The full variable domain, rest sourced from reference TRBV2 and TRBJ1-2, is EPEVTQTPSHQVTQMGQEVILRCVPISNHLYFYWYRQILGQKVEFLVSFYNNEISEKSEIFDDQFSVERPDGSNFTLKIRSTKLEDSAMYFCASSDEVSLYGYTFGSGTRLTVV.

The gene calls are TRBV6-5 and TRBJ1-4; possibly TRBD1 for D (5 bases). The CDR3 runs 14 residues. Germline V CDR1 and CDR2: MNHEY, SVGAGI. Trimming cost V 7 bases and J 4 bases, with 13 bases left between them. The CDR3 DNA is TGTGCCAGCACCCGGACACCCAATAATGAAAAACTGTTTTTT. It translates to CASTRTPNNEKLFF.

This chain links TRBV19 with TRBJ2-3; 7 bases are a match to TRBD2. This CDR3 spans 16 amino acids. The J segment lost 1 base and the V segment lost 5 bases, leaving 9 bases of the junction unmatched. From germline, CDR1 is LNHDA and CDR2 SQIVND (reference sequence). CDR3 nucleotides: TGTGCCAGTAGTGACGGACTAGTCGTGGGCACAGATACGCAGTATTTT. Its protein is CASSDGLVVGTDTQYF.

This chain uses TRBV5-1 with TRBJ2-1; 14 bases are a match to TRBD2. Germline CDR1 SGHRS, CDR2 YFSETQ. The trim removed 3 bases at V and 3 bases at J, leaving 2 bases unmatched. The CDR3 length is 16 residues. The chain's CDR3 is CASSWGTSGSYNEQFF. Here the CDR3 DNA reads TGCGCCAGCAGCTGGGGGACTAGCGGGAGCTACAATGAGCAGTTCTTC.

CDR3 bases: TGTGCCAGCAGCTTCACTAGCGGGGTTCTCACCGGGGAGCTGTTTTTT. This sequence encodes CASSFTSGVLTGELFF. The V gene is TRBV5-6, the J gene TRBJ2-2; 10 bases line up with TRBD2. V lost 2 bases to trimming and J lost 4 bases; unmatched junction nucleotides: 5. The germline gives CDR1 SGHDT, CDR2 YYEEEE. The CDR3 covers 16 residues. Complete variable domain (other parts from reference TRBV5-6 and TRBJ2-2): DAGVTQSPTHLIKTRGQQVTLRCSPKSGHDTVSWYQQALGQGPQFIFQYYEEEERQRGNFPDRFSGHQFPNYSSELNVNALLLGDSALYLCASSFTSGVLTGELFFGEGSRLTVL.

The chain joins TRBV9 to TRBJ2-2; D is ambiguous. Trimming took 0 bases from V and 5 from J, leaving 14 bases between them. The CDR3 covers 16 residues. Germline CDR1 and CDR2: SGDLS and YYNGEE. CDR3 protein: CASSVDGSSRTGELFF. The DNA of the CDR3 is TGTGCCAGCAGCGTAGACGGTAGTTCGAGAACCGGGGAGCTGTTTTTT.